One sample yielded the 14 T cell receptor beta chains listed below, sequenced in a study of regulatory T cells in long-lasting Graves disease. As for time point: newly diagnosed GD, antithyroid drugs for less than 3 months. Scientists built the TCR library using RNA that was extracted from PBMCs. Assembly of TCR beta libraries relied on iRepertoire HTBI primers together with Arm-PCR of CDR3 regions. TCRdb passed the multiplex PCR reads through MiXCR, listing each CDR3 protein once. There are over 500,000 distinct CDR3 sequences in the sample; roughly a sixth occur only once, and more than 10% lies in the top ten. In addition, the sample was reused for a study of T cells in Graves' hyperthyroidism and ophthalmopathy.

The sample was peripheral blood mononuclear cells (PBMCs), taken at new diagnosis, from a patient treated with antithyroid drugs. These receptors all come from a man younger than 30 with Graves disease.

The sample holds a few counts of this clonotype. The rearrangement uses TRBV4-1 and TRBJ2-2; possibly TRBD2 for D (6 bases). Trimming took off 3 bases at V and 1 base at J, with 12 bases between the two ends. The CDR3 is 16 amino acids. CDR1 is MGHRA and CDR2 is YSYEKL in the germline V gene. The CDR3 sequence: CASSHDGSWNTGELFF. DNA of the CDR3: TGCGCCAGCAGCCATGACGGGAGTTGGAACACCGGGGAGCTGTTTTTT.

This clonotype was counted ten times or more. The rearrangement uses TRBV20-1 and TRBJ2-5; D possibly corresponds to TRBD1 (6 bases). Germline assignment: CDR1 DFQATT and CDR2 SNEGSKA (reference sequence). The length of the CDR3 is 17 residues. Trimming left V 6 bases short and J 0 bases short, with 23 bases between. DNA of the CDR3: TGCAGTGCCTCCAGGGGACGGGACAAACGGTACCAAGAGACCCAGTACTTC. Translated: CSASRGRDKRYQETQYF.

The sample holds a few counts of this clonotype. The gene calls are TRBV24-1 and TRBJ2-2, with 8 bases lining up with TRBD1. Trimming removed 4 bases from V and 1 base from J; junction bases left unmatched: 4. In germline, CDR1 is KGHDR, CDR2 SFDVKD. This CDR3 is 16 amino acids long. CDR3 loop: CATSDPGTGNTGELFF. In nucleotides, the CDR3 is TGTGCCACCAGTGACCCCGGGACAGGGAACACCGGGGAGCTGTTTTTT.

In regard to this clonotype: Compared with germline, one end of the junction differs, possibly owing to a read error. The gene calls are TRBV5-1 and TRBJ1-2; a weak D match, TRBD1 (5 bases). Germline values: CDR1 SGHRS, CDR2 YFSETQ. This CDR3 is built from 16 residues. The CDR3 spells CASSFIGGEVNYGYTF. In DNA, the CDR3 is TGTGCCAGCAGCTTTATTGGAGGGGAGGTAAACTATGGCTACACCTTC.

The chain uses TRBV4-2 and TRBJ1-1; D is unresolved. Germline V gene sequence: CDR1 LGHNA, CDR2 YNFKEQ. This CDR3 comprises 15 residues. Trimming shortened V by 0 bases and J by 1 base, and 9 bases separated the two germline ends. The CDR3 DNA reads as TGTGCCAGCAGCCAAGAAGCTAAATCGAACACTGAAGCTTTCTTT. Translation gives CASSQEAKSNTEAFF.

This clonotype was seen many times. This rearrangement joins TRBV27 to TRBJ1-2; tentative D call: TRBD1 (5 bases). This CDR3 has 15 amino acids. The germline V and J ends were trimmed by 5 bases and 5 bases, with 18 bases remaining between them. Germline V lookup: CDR1 MNHEY, CDR2 SMNVEV (reference sequence). CDR3 nucleotide sequence: TGTGCCAGCAGTCCCAACGGGGCTGGTACTTATGGCTACACCTTC. It encodes CASSPNGAGTYGYTF.

This clonotype was seen a few times. The chain recombines TRBV19 with TRBJ1-2; D gene uncertain. Germline CDR1 LNHDA, CDR2 SQIVND (reference sequence). Trimming removed 7 bases from V and 2 bases from J, with 8 bases in between. The CDR3 totals 12 residues. CDR3 in amino acids: CASNVGNYGYTF. CDR3 coding DNA: TGTGCCAGTAACGTAGGGAACTATGGCTACACCTTC.

This clonotype was seen a few times. This chain uses TRBV7-3 with TRBJ1-2; 10 bases match TRBD1. V gave up 5 bases and J gave up 4 bases; unmatched junction bases: 13. The CDR3 sequence is 17 residues long. Germline CDR1 reads SGHTA; CDR2 reads FQGTGA. The CDR3 loop reads CASSPGDRGPSFYGYTF. CDR3 DNA sequence: TGTGCCAGCAGCCCGGGGGACAGGGGCCCCAGTTTCTATGGCTACACCTTC.

This clonotype was seen at least ten times. The V gene is TRBV12-3 or TRBV12-4, the J gene TRBJ1-1; 9 bases map to TRBD1. V trimming: 5 bases; J trimming: 5 bases; junction bases outside the gene matches: 9. The CDR3 length is 15 residues. The CDR3 sequence: CASSRPLQGATEAFF. For the CDR3, the DNA is TGTGCCAGCAGTCGCCCCTTACAGGGGGCGACTGAAGCTTTCTTT.

The genes are TRBV6-2 or TRBV6-3 and TRBJ2-7; D call uncertain. The CDR3 is 14 amino acids. CDR1 and CDR2 (germline): MNHEY, SVGEGT. V lost 10 bases and J 1 base, leaving 17 bases between the germline ends. The CDR3 loop is CATTSDAGSYEQYF. The CDR3 DNA follows: TGTGCCACCACATCGGACGCCGGATCCTACGAGCAGTACTTC.

This clonotype occurred many times. The rearrangement links TRBV27 to TRBJ2-7, with 13 bases that match TRBD2. The CDR3 is 18 residues long. V lost 5 bases and J lost 3; bases outside the gene matches: 13. CDR1 and CDR2 from the germline V gene are MNHEY and SMNVEV (reference sequence). The DNA for the CDR3 is TGTGCCAGCAGTCCACGGACTAGCGGGAGACCTCTATTCTACGAGCAGTACTTC. Translated, it gives CASSPRTSGRPLFYEQYF.

This clonotype occurred many times. The V and J genes are TRBV6-1 and TRBJ1-1; 9 bases are shared with TRBD1. V lost 4 bases to trimming and J lost 0 bases; unmatched junction nucleotides: 6. Germline V gives CDR1 MNHNS, CDR2 SASEGT. This CDR3 contains 16 residues. The CDR3 DNA reads TGTGCCAGCAGTGGCCGGACAGGGGTTCTGAACACTGAAGCTTTCTTT. This encodes CASSGRTGVLNTEAFF.

This clonotype came up many times. The CDR3 DNA sequence: TGTGCCAGCAGTTTTGAGAGCTCCTACGAGCAGTACTTC. Translated: CASSFESSYEQYF. The genes are TRBV28 and TRBJ2-7; no clear D gene. This CDR3 has 13 amino acids. V lost 3 bases to trimming and J lost 0 bases, with 6 bases between them. CDR1 is MDHEN and CDR2 is SYDVKM in the germline V gene.

The sample holds a few counts of this clonotype. The genes are TRBV30 and TRBJ2-3, with D possibly being TRBD2 (5 bases). Per germline, CDR1 GTSNPN and CDR2 SVGIG (reference sequence). The V end lost 2 bases, the J end lost 2 bases, and 5 bases lay between the germline ends. CDR3 size: 12 residues. In DNA, the CDR3 is TGTGCCTGGAGTCGGGACACAGATACGCAGTATTTT. It translates to CAWSRDTDTQYF. The full variable domain, with the rest looked up from reference TRBV30 and TRBJ2-3, is SQTIHQWPATLVQPVGSPLSLECTVEGTSNPNLYWYRQAAGRGLQLLFYSVGIGQISSEVPQNLSASRPQDRQFILSSKKLLLSDSGFYLCAWSRDTDTQYFGPGTRLTVL.